The T cell receptor beta chain described here comes from a study of blood T cell repertoires in COVID-19. Study summary: T cells, B-cell-depleted T cells, or PBMCs supplied cDNA or gDNA.

The CDR3 runs 14 residues. V was trimmed by 3 bases and J by 10 bases, leaving 13 bases between them. Germline CDR1 LNHDA, CDR2 SQIVND (reference sequence). In the source study's methods: Reference gene primer amplification gave estimated nucleated cell counts. Clones were read by immunoSEQ multiplex PCR, and TCRdb kept only the in-frame ones, dropping some. Clone size and V and J calls were adopted from that table, with D and trimming inferred from the DNA. The top ten hold about 16% of the sample, which has some 64,000 clones, roughly 83% seen once. This TCR came from a man aged 55 to 70 with COVID-19, enrolled during active disease. The rearrangement links TRBV19 to TRBJ1-6; D might be TRBD1 (6 bases). Sequencing input: peripheral blood. CDR3 sequence: CASSIQGRESPLHF. The DNA for the CDR3 is TGTGCCAGTAGTATCCAGGGGCGGGAGTCACCCCTCCACTTT.